This T cell receptor beta chain is from a study of blood T cell repertoires in COVID-19. Background on the study: The United States, Italy and Spain supplied acute and convalescent COVID-19 samples. T cells, B-cell-depleted T cells, or PBMCs supplied cDNA or gDNA.

The data were produced by immunoSEQ multiplex PCR, yet TCRdb's version contains in-frame clones alone and is incomplete. Of tens of thousands of clones in the sample, roughly 88% were seen once. In germline, CDR1 is SGHNT, CDR2 YYREEE (reference sequence). V was trimmed by 6 bases and J by 0 bases, leaving 18 bases between them. CDR3 size: 16 residues. The material sequenced was peripheral blood. The chain employs TRBV5-4 and TRBJ1-2, with D possibly TRBD1 on 6 matching bases. The TCR comes from a woman aged 60-70 years with acute or convalescent COVID-19. The CDR3 nucleotides are TGTGCCAGCACCGTGGGGGGGGCCCTAGCTAACTATGGCTACACCTTC. Protein: CASTVGGALANYGYTF.